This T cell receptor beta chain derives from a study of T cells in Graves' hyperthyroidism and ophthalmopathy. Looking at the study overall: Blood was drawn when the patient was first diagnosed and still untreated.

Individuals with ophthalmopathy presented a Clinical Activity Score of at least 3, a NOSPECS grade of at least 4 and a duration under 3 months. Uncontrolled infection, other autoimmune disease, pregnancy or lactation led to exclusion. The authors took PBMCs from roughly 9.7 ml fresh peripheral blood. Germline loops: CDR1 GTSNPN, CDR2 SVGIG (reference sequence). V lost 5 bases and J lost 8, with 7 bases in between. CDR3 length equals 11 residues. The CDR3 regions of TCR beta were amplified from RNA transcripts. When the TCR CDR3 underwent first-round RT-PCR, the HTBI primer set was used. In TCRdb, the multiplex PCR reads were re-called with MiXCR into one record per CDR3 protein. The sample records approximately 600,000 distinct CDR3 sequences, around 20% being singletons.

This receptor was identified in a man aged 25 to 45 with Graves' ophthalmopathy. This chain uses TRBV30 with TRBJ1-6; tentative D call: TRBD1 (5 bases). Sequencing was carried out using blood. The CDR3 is CAWSRDSPLHF. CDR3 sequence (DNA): TGTGCCTGGTCCAGGGATTCACCCCTCCACTTT. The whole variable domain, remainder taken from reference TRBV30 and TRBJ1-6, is SQTIHQWPATLVQPVGSPLSLECTVEGTSNPNLYWYRQAAGRGLQLLFYSVGIGQISSEVPQNLSASRPQDRQFILSSKKLLLSDSGFYLCAWSRDSPLHFGNGTRLTVT.